This note documents a single TCR beta chain sequence. Its antigen is currently unknown. The record originates from a study of CD8+ T cells in alopecia areata. Broader study findings: Tofacitinib yielded significantly lower scalp clonality and fewer expanded CD8+ clones among the top 100. For lesional scalp, especially alopecia totalis/universalis, clonality was higher than in normal scalp. Sequencing of scalp samples also captures resident alphabeta T cells of normal skin. As there was one nonresponder, how baseline CD8+ expansion relates to response remains uncertain.

Extracted RNA was reverse transcribed, and the resulting cDNA served as sequencing template. Only in-frame clones appear in the TCRdb table, and some are missing; sequencing was by immunoSEQ multiplex PCR. The table records around 100,000 clones, almost 60% of them present only once. The ends lost 2 bases at V and 2 bases at J; junction bases unmatched: 12. Per germline, CDR1 MGHRA and CDR2 YSYEKL. The CDR3 is 18 amino acids. This sample's treatment: oral pan-JAK inhibitor, 5-10 mg twice daily. The sample was CD8+ T cells sorted from blood, taken at approximately week 56, from a patient treated with tofacitinib. V is TRBV4-1 and J is TRBJ2-5; 9 nucleotides align to TRBD2. This clonotype was sampled from a human donor with alopecia areata. In DNA, the CDR3 is TGCGCCAGCAGCCAACCCGATTTGGCTAGCGGGGAACAAGAGACCCAGTACTTC. Encoded protein: CASSQPDLASGEQETQYF.